Each of the 4 T cell receptor beta chains below was sequenced from the same sample in a study of PD-1 blockade in classical Hodgkin lymphoma. Assay used: immunoSEQ multiplex PCR; TCRdb lists only in-frame clones, some missing. The sample includes roughly 140,000 clones, about four fifths of them seen just once. There was relapse after autologous stem cell transplantation in every patient, and there was variation in brentuximab vedotin exposure. Material: peripheral blood mononuclear cells (PBMCs), obtained before the second cycle of nivolumab. The receptors were sampled from a human donor with classical Hodgkin lymphoma.

This chain uses TRBV7-9 with TRBJ1-2, with 8 bases lining up with TRBD1. Germline loops: CDR1 SEHNR, CDR2 FQNEAQ (reference sequence). V lost 7 bases to trimming and J lost 8 bases; unmatched junction nucleotides: 9. CDR3 size: 13 residues. For the CDR3, the DNA is TGTGCCAGCACCGCCAACAGGGGGAGCGGCTACACCTTC. This codes for CASTANRGSGYTF.

This chain links TRBV11-1 with TRBJ2-7; no firm D call. Per germline, CDR1 SGHAT and CDR2 FQDESV (reference sequence). The V end was cut by 4 bases, the J end by 5 bases, with 12 bases between. This CDR3 comprises 13 residues. The CDR3 here is CASSSDISHEQYF. CDR3 nucleotide sequence: TGTGCCAGCAGCTCCGACATCAGCCACGAGCAGTACTTC.

The rearrangement links TRBV11-3 to TRBJ2-2; D might be TRBD1 (5 bases). V was pared by 2 bases and J by 2 bases, with 9 bases between. The germline V gene has CDR1 SGHNT and CDR2 YENEEA. There are 15 residues in the CDR3. This CDR3 reads CASSLWGSNTGELFF. The CDR3 DNA reads TGTGCCAGCAGCTTATGGGGCTCTAACACCGGGGAGCTGTTTTTT.

The rearrangement uses TRBV6-5 and TRBJ1-4, with 7 positions matching TRBD1. The CDR3 covers 15 residues. V was clipped by 6 bases and J by 7 bases; unmatched bases: 11. Germline values: CDR1 MNHEY, CDR2 SVGAGI. The chain's CDR3 is CASSRYRGEREKLFF. CDR3 sequence (DNA): TGTGCCAGCAGCCGTTACAGGGGAGAGCGTGAAAAACTGTTTTTT.